The rows below give T cell receptor beta chains drawn from one sample of a study of T-cell memory formation after mild COVID-19. A single record per CDR3 protein comes from TCRdb applying MiXCR to the 5' RACE reads. Here the sample spans about 600,000 distinct CDR3 sequences, approximately 21% being singletons. Material: PBMCs or a T cell subset sorted from them (not recorded which). Receptors originate from an adult woman who had mild COVID-19 (a few samples of this study predate the infection). Cell type and time point are not known. Both conserved end residues are part of each CDR3. A D gene is named only where the DNA matches it firmly. Part of the rows lack a size; the others show once, few, many or a class for expanded clones.

>-|TRBJ2-7|few|TRBV4-3
CASSQDRIGGHYEQYF
TGCGCCAGCAGCCAAGATAGAATTGGGGGACACTACGAGCAGTACTTC
>TRBD1|TRBJ2-7|few|TRBV20-1
CSANDRGTYEQYF
TGCAGTGCTAATGACAGGGGGACCTACGAGCAGTACTTC
>-|TRBJ2-1|few|TRBV12-3/TRBV12-4
CASRTGTNNEQFF
TGTGCCAGCAGGACCGGGACGAATAATGAGCAGTTCTTC
>-|TRBJ2-1|-|TRBV2
CASGPADSDEQFF
TGTGCCAGCGGACCGGCAGATTCCGATGAGCAGTTCTTC
>-|TRBJ2-5|few|TRBV7-2
CASSYQSRGIQETQYF
TGTGCCAGCAGCTACCAGTCCCGCGGAATCCAAGAGACCCAGTACTTC
>-|TRBJ2-3|-|TRBV15
CATSRGQTRQYF
TGTGCCACCAGCAGAGGCCAAACCCGGCAGTATTTT
>-|TRBJ2-5|few|TRBV20-1
CSASQVGETQYF
TGCAGTGCTAGTCAGGTTGGAGAGACCCAGTACTTC
>TRBD2|TRBJ2-7|many|TRBV12-3/TRBV12-4
CASGAPGLDYEQYF
TGTGCCAGCGGGGCTCCGGGACTAGATTACGAGCAGTACTTC
>-|TRBJ2-7|few|TRBV11-2
CASSLGPGHTYEQYF
TGTGCCAGCAGCTTAGGCCCGGGACATACCTACGAGCAGTACTTC
>TRBD1|TRBJ1-2|-|TRBV6-5
CASSPPTGRRGYTF
TGTGCCAGCAGTCCCCCGACAGGGCGCCGTGGCTACACCTTC
>-|TRBJ1-1|-|TRBV19
CASRRETIMNTEAFF
TGTGCCAGTAGGCGGGAGACGATAATGAACACTGAAGCTTTCTTT
>TRBD1|TRBJ1-5|many|TRBV3-1
CASSRGQGNFQPQHF
TGTGCCAGCAGCCGCGGACAGGGTAATTTTCAGCCCCAGCATTTT
>-|TRBJ1-4|few|TRBV12-3/TRBV12-4
CASSWGQGDEKLFF
TGTGCCAGCAGTTGGGGTCAGGGCGACGAAAAACTGTTTTTT
>-|TRBJ2-6|few|TRBV5-1
CASSLEKGWGANVLTF
TGCGCCAGCAGCTTGGAGAAAGGATGGGGGGCCAACGTCCTGACTTTC
>-|TRBJ1-2|-|TRBV7-9
CASSLDLGCGYTF
TGTGCCAGCAGCTTAGATTTGGGCTGTGGCTACACCTTC
>TRBD1|TRBJ2-6|few|TRBV20-1
CSASPRGPGGANVLTF
TGCAGTGCTAGTCCCAGGGGGCCGGGTGGGGCCAACGTCCTGACTTTC